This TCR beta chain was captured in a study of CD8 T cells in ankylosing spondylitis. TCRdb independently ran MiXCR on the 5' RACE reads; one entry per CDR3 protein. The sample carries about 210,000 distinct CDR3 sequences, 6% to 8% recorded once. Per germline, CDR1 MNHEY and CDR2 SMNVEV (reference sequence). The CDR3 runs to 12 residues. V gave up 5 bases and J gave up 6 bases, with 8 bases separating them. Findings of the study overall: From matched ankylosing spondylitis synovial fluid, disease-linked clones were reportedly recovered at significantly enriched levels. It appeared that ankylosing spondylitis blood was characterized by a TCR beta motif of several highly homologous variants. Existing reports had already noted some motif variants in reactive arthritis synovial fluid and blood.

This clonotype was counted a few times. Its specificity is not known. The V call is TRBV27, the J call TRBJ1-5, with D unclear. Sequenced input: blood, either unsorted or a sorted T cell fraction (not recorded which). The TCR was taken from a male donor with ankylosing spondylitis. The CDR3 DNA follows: TGTGCCAGCAGTCCTCGGGGTCAGCCCCAGCATTTT. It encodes CASSPRGQPQHF.